The rows below give T cell receptor beta chains drawn from one sample of a study of response to subunit inactivated influenza vaccine. Each CDR3 protein gets one entry after TCRdb re-called the RT-PCR reads with MiXCR. This sample carries approximately 170,000 distinct CDR3 sequences, about 12% of them seen once, and the ten largest clones take 25% to 30%. These data also featured in a second study, about T cells expressing NK-cell markers.

Sample: CD8+ T cells sorted from PBMCs, taken 11 to 12 days after vaccination. The receptors come from a man in his fifties who received an inactivated influenza vaccine. Each CDR3 is given with its conserved first and last residue. Each record gives: clone size, V gene, J gene, D gene, CDR3 protein, CDR3 DNA. D genes are given only for firm matches. Expanded clones are given a class, and other clones once, few, many or no size at all.

.	TRBV5-6	TRBJ2-1	.	CASYRSSYNEQFF	TGTGCCAGTTACAGGTCCTCCTACAATGAGCAGTTCTTC
few	TRBV6-5	TRBJ1-1	.	CASSYHREIEAFF	TGTGCCAGCAGTTACCACAGGGAGATTGAAGCTTTCTTT
few	TRBV7-9	TRBJ1-1	.	CASSLLQGIIAEAFF	TGTGCCAGCAGCTTATTGCAGGGGATCATAGCTGAAGCTTTCTTT
few	TRBV24-1	TRBJ2-1	TRBD2	CATSMTSGSGYEQFF	TGTGCCACCAGTATGACTAGCGGGAGCGGCTATGAGCAGTTCTTC
few	TRBV27	TRBJ2-5	.	CASSTTRDPLRGQETQYF	TGTGCCAGCAGCACAACCCGGGACCCCCTTCGGGGTCAAGAGACCCAGTACTTC
.	TRBV13	TRBJ2-1	TRBD1	CASSSRQGAYLGYEQFF	TGTGCCAGCAGCTCACGACAGGGGGCTTATTTGGGCTATGAGCAGTTCTTC
few	TRBV29-1	TRBJ2-6	.	CSVEHTHTSGANVLTF	TGCAGCGTCGAACATACGCATACCTCTGGGGCCAACGTCCTGACTTTC
many	TRBV6-8	TRBJ1-5	.	CASSYLEPQHF	TGTGCCAGCAGTTACTTGGAGCCCCAGCATTTT
few	TRBV29-1	TRBJ2-5	.	CSVRQETQYF	TGCAGCGTTCGCCAAGAGACCCAGTACTTC
many	TRBV20-1	TRBJ2-7	.	CSASEESSYEQYF	TGCAGCGCCAGTGAAGAAAGCTCCTACGAGCAGTACTTC
.	TRBV20-1	TRBJ2-7	.	CSASRRGYEQYF	TGCAGTGCTAGCCGCAGGGGATACGAGCAGTACTTC
few	TRBV27	TRBJ2-2	TRBD1	CASRTGPSGELFF	TGTGCCAGTCGGACAGGGCCCTCCGGGGAGCTGTTTTTT
few	TRBV7-9	TRBJ2-3	.	CASSPLGGETDTQYF	TGTGCCAGCAGCCCCTTGGGCGGAGAGACAGATACGCAGTATTTT
few	TRBV11-1	TRBJ2-5	.	CASSLPPRTTPFSETQYF	TGTGCCAGCAGCTTACCTCCTCGAACAACCCCGTTCTCGGAGACCCAGTACTTC
few	TRBV7-8	TRBJ2-2	TRBD1	CASSNRQGSGELFF	TGTGCCAGCAGCAACCGACAGGGGTCCGGGGAGCTGTTTTTT
many	TRBV20-1	TRBJ1-1	.	CSAVAGPAEAFF	TGCAGTGCTGTCGCGGGGCCCGCTGAAGCTTTCTTT
.	TRBV18	TRBJ2-6	.	CASSGVEAYPGANVLTF	TGTGCCAGCTCAGGTGTTGAGGCCTATCCCGGGGCCAACGTCCTGACTTTC
few	TRBV25-1	TRBJ2-3	TRBD2	CASSAGAGGYTDTQYF	TGTGCCAGCAGTGCTGGGGCGGGGGGCTACACAGATACGCAGTATTTT
.	TRBV5-1	TRBJ2-1	TRBD2	CASSRGLAGTGNEQFF	TGCGCCAGCAGCCGGGGACTAGCGGGGACAGGGAATGAGCAGTTCTTC
.	TRBV7-2	TRBJ1-1	.	CASSLEAGLGEAFF	TGTGCCAGCAGCTTAGAGGCAGGATTGGGGGAAGCTTTCTTT
.	TRBV5-1	TRBJ1-2	TRBD1	CASSSGTGQVGGYTF	TGCGCCAGCAGCTCCGGGACAGGTCAAGTGGGCGGCTACACCTTC
few	TRBV6-5	TRBJ1-4	.	CASSSRGTAEEKLFF	TGTGCCAGCAGTTCCAGGGGTACGGCAGAAGAAAAACTGTTTTTT
.	TRBV3-1	TRBJ2-1	.	CASSQDLILRYREDNEQFF	TGTGCCAGCAGCCAAGATCTAATCTTGCGGTACAGGGAAGACAATGAGCAGTTCTTC
.	TRBV9	TRBJ2-7	.	CASSPDSMREQYF	TGTGCCAGCAGCCCCGACAGCATGCGCGAGCAGTACTTC
.	TRBV7-9	TRBJ2-2	TRBD1	CASSYRLGQGNTGELFF	TGTGCCAGCAGCTATAGGTTGGGACAGGGGAACACCGGGGAGCTGTTTTTT
.	TRBV28	TRBJ2-1	TRBD2	CASSVGLAGVSEQFF	TGTGCCAGCAGTGTGGGACTAGCGGGGGTATCGGAGCAGTTCTTC
many	TRBV6-4	TRBJ1-6	TRBD1	CASSDSRQGDNSPLHF	TGTGCCAGCAGTGACTCTCGGCAGGGGGATAATTCACCCCTCCACTTT
few	TRBV7-2	TRBJ2-7	.	CASSYLPYEQYF	TGTGCCAGCAGCTACCTCCCGTACGAGCAGTACTTC
.	TRBV3-1	TRBJ2-7	.	CASSHDRTFYEQYF	TGTGCCAGCAGTCACGACAGGACCTTCTACGAGCAGTACTTC
few	TRBV20-1	TRBJ2-3	.	CSAKGGSTDTQYF	TGCAGTGCTAAAGGAGGTTCCACAGATACGCAGTATTTT
.	TRBV7-2	TRBJ2-3	.	CASSLALGATDTQYF	TGTGCCAGCAGCTTAGCCCTAGGGGCCACAGATACGCAGTATTTT
.	TRBV29-1	TRBJ2-7	.	CSVETQTYEQYF	TGCAGCGTTGAGACGCAGACCTACGAGCAGTACTTC
few	TRBV27	TRBJ2-7	.	CASSLSGGRYEQYF	TGTGCCAGCAGTTTATCAGGGGGAAGGTACGAGCAGTACTTC